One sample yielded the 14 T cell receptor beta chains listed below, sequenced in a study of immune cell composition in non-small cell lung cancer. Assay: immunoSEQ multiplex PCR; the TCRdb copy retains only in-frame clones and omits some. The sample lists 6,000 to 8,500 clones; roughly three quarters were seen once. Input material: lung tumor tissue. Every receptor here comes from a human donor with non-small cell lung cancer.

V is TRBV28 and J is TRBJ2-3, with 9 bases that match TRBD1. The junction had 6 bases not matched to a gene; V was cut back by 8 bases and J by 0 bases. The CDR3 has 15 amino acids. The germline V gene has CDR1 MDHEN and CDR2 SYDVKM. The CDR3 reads CASGTGGPSTDTQYF. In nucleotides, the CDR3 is TGTGCCAGCGGCACAGGGGGCCCTAGCACAGATACGCAGTATTTT.

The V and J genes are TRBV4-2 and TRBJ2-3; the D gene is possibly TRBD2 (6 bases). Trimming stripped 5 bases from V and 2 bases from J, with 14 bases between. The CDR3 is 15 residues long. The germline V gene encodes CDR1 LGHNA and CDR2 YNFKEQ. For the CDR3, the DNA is TGTGCCAGCAGCGCCCCGCGCGGGGACACAGATACGCAGTATTTT. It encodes CASSAPRGDTDTQYF.

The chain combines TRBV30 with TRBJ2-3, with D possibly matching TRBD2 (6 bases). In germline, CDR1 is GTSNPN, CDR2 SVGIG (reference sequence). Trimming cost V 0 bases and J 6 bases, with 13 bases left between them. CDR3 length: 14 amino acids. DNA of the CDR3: TGTGCCTGGAGTGTCGGAGGGAGCGGGGATACGCAGTATTTT. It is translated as CAWSVGGSGDTQYF.

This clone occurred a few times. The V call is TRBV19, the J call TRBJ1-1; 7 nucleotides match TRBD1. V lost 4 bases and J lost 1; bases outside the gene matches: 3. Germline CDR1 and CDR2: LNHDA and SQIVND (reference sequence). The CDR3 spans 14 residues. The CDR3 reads CASSRQGQNTEAFF. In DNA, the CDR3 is TGTGCCAGTAGTAGACAGGGTCAGAACACTGAAGCTTTCTTT.

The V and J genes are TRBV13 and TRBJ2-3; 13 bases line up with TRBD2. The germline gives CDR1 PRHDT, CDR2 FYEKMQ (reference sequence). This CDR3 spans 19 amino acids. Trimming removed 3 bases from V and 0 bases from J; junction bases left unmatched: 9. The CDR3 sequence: CASSLTTGTSGVSTDTQYF. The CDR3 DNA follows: TGTGCCAGCAGCTTGACGACAGGGACTAGCGGGGTGAGCACAGATACGCAGTATTTT.

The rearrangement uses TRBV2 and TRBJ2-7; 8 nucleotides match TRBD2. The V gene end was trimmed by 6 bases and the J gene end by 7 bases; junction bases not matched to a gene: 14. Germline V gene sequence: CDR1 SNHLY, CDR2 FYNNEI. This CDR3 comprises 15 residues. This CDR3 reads CASSVIGGRLGEQYF. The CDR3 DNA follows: TGTGCCAGCAGCGTCATCGGCGGGAGGCTGGGGGAGCAGTACTTC.

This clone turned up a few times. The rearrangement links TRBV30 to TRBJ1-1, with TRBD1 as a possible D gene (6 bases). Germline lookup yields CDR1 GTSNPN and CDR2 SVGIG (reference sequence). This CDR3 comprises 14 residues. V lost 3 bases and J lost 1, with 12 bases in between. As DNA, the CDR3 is TGTGCCTGGAGACACAGGGTTGGGAACACTGAAGCTTTCTTT. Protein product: CAWRHRVGNTEAFF.

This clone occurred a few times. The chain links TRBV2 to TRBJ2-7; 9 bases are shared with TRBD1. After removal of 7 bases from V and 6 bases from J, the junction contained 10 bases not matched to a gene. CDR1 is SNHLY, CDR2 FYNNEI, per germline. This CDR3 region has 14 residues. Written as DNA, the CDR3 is TGTGCCAGCACGTACGGGACAGGGTTACCCGAGCAGTACTTC. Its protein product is CASTYGTGLPEQYF.

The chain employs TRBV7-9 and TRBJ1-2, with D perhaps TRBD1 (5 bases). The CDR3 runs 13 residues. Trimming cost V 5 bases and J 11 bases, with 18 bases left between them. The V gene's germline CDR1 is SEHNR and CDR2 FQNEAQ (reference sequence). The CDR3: CASSHISTERYTF. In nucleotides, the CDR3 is TGTGCCAGCAGCCATATATCGACAGAAAGATACACCTTC.

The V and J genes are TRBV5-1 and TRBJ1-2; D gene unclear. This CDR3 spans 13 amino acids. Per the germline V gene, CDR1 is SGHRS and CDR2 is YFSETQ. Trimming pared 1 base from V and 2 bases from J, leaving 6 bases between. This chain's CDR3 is CASSLSENYGYTF. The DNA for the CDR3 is TGCGCCAGCAGCTTGTCGGAGAACTATGGCTACACCTTC.

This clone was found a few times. The CDR3 nucleotides are TGTGCCAGCAGTTCCCCAAGCGGGACCGGCACCGGGGAGCTGTTTTTT. This codes for CASSSPSGTGTGELFF. This sequence joins TRBV28 and TRBJ2-2; the match to TRBD2 covers 7 bases. The CDR3 is 16 amino acids. CDR1 MDHEN and CDR2 SYDVKM come from the germline V gene. V was pared by 4 bases and J by 4 bases, with 9 bases of the junction left unmatched.

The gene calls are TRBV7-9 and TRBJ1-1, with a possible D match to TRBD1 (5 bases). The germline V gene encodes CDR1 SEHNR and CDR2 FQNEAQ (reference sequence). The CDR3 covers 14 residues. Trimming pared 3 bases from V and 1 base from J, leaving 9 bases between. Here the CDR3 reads CASSLWQGNTEAFF. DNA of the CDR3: TGTGCCAGCAGCTTGTGGCAGGGGAACACTGAAGCTTTCTTT. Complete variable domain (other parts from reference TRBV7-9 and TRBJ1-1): DTGVSQNPRHKITKRGQNVTFRCDPISEHNRLYWYRQTLGQGPEFLTYFQNEAQLEKSRLLSDRFSAERPKGSFSTLEIQRTEQGDSAMYLCASSLWQGNTEAFFGQGTRLTVV.

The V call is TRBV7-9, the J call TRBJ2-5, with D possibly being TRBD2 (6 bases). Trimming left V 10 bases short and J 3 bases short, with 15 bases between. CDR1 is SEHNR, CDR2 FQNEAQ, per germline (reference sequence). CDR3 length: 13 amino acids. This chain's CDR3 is CATSSEGEETQYF. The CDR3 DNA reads TGTGCCACCTCGTCGGAGGGAGAAGAGACCCAGTACTTC. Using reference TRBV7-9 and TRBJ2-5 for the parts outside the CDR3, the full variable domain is DTGVSQNPRHKITKRGQNVTFRCDPISEHNRLYWYRQTLGQGPEFLTYFQNEAQLEKSRLLSDRFSAERPKGSFSTLEIQRTEQGDSAMYLCATSSEGEETQYFGPGTRLLVL.

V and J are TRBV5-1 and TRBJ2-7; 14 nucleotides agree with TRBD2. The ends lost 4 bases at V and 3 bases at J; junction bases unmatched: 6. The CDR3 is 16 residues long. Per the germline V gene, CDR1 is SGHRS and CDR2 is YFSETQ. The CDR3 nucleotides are TGCGCCAGCAGCGTGACTAGCGGGGGGGTTAACTACGAGCAGTACTTC. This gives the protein CASSVTSGGVNYEQYF. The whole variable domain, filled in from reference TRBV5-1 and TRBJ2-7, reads KAGVTQTPRYLIKTRGQQVTLSCSPISGHRSVSWYQQTPGQGLQFLFEYFSETQRNKGNFPGRFSGRQFSNSRSEMNVSTLELGDSALYLCASSVTSGGVNYEQYFGPGTRLTVT.